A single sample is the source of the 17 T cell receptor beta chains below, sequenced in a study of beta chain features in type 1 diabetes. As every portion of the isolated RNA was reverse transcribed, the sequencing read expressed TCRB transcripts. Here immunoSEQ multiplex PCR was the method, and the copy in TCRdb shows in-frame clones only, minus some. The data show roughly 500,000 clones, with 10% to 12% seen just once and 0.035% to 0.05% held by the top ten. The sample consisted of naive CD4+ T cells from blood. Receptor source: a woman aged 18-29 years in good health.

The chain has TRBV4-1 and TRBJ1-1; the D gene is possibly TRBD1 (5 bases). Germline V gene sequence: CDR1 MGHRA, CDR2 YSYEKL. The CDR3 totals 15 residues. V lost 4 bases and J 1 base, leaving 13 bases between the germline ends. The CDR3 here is CASSRTATGNTEAFF. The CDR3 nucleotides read TGCGCCAGCAGCCGTACCGCAACAGGGAACACTGAAGCTTTCTTT.

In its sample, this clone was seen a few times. CDR3 sequence: CASSLRQGNTEAFF. CDR3 in DNA: TGTGCCAGCAGCTTACGACAGGGAAATACTGAAGCTTTCTTT. V and J are TRBV7-2 and TRBJ1-1, with 7 bases lining up with TRBD1. CDR1 is SGHTA and CDR2 is FQGNSA in the germline V gene. Unmatched junction bases numbered 5, after V lost 2 bases and J lost 5 bases. The CDR3 spans 14 residues.

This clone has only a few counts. The CDR3 DNA sequence: TGTGCCAGCAGCGTAGCTAGCGGGGGGAGCACAGATACGCAGTATTTT. This gives the protein CASSVASGGSTDTQYF. The genes are TRBV9 and TRBJ2-3; TRBD2 matches 11 bases. Germline loops: CDR1 SGDLS, CDR2 YYNGEE. With 0 bases clipped from V and 0 bases from J, the junction kept 0 bases outside the gene matches. The CDR3 is 16 amino acids.

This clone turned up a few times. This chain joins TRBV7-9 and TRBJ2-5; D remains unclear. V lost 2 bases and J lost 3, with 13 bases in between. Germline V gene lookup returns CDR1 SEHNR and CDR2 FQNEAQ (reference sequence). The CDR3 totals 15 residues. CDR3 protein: CASSLLPPRKETQYF. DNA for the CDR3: TGTGCCAGCAGCTTACTTCCGCCCAGGAAAGAGACCCAGTACTTC.

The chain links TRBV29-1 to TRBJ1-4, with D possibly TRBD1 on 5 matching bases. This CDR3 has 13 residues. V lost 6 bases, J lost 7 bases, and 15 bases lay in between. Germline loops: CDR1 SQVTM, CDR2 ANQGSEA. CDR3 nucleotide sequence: TGCAGCGTGGGACGGGCTCGAGGTGAAAAACTGTTTTTT. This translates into CSVGRARGEKLFF. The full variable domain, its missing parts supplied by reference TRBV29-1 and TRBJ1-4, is SAVISQKPSRDICQRGTSLTIQCQVDSQVTMMFWYRQQPGQSLTLIATANQGSEATYESGFVIDKFPISRPNLTFSTLTVSNMSPEDSSIYLCSVGRARGEKLFFGSGTQLSVL.

Here the CDR3 DNA reads TGTGCCACCAGCAGAGGACTAGCGGATACGCAGTATTTT. It encodes CATSRGLADTQYF. The chain couples TRBV15 to TRBJ2-3; the match to TRBD2 covers 8 bases. V gave up 1 base and J gave up 6 bases; unmatched junction bases: 0. CDR1 and CDR2 from the germline V gene are LNHNV and YYDKDF (reference sequence). This CDR3 has 13 residues. The whole variable domain, remainder taken from reference TRBV15 and TRBJ2-3, is DAMVIQNPRYQVTQFGKPVTLSCSQTLNHNVMYWYQQKSSQAPKLLFHYYDKDFNNEADTPDNFQSRRPNTSFCFLDIRSPGLGDTAMYLCATSRGLADTQYFGPGTRLTVL.

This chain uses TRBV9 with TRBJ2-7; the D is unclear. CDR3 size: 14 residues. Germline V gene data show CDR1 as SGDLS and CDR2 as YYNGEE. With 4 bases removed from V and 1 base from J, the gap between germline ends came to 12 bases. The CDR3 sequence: CASSPAPLSYEQYF. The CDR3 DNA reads TGTGCCAGCAGCCCAGCCCCGTTATCCTACGAGCAGTACTTC.

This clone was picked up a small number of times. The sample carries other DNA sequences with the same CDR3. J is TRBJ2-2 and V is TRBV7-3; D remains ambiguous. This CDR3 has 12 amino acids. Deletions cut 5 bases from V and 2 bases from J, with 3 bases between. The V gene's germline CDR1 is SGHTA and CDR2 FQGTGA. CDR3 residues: CASSPNTGELFF. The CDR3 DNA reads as TGTGCCAGCAGCCCCAACACCGGGGAGCTGTTTTTT.

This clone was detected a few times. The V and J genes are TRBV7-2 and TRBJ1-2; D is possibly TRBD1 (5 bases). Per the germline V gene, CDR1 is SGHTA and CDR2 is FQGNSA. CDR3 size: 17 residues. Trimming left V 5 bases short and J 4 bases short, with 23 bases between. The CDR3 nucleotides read TGTGCCAGCAGCCCGGGACTCAGGAACCTTCAGATCTATGGCTACACCTTC. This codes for CASSPGLRNLQIYGYTF.

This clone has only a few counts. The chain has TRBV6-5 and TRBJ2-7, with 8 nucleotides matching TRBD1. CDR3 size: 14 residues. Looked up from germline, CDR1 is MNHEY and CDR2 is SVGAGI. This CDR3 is CASRPSQGGYGQYV. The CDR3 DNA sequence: TGTGCCAGCAGACCCTCACAGGGGGGCTACGGGCAGTACGTC.

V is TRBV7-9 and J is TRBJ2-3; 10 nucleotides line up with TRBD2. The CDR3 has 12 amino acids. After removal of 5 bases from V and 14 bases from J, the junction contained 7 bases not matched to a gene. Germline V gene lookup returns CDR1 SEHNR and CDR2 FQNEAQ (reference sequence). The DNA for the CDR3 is TGTGCCAGCAGCCCGCTAGCGGGAGTTTGGTATTTT. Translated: CASSPLAGVWYF. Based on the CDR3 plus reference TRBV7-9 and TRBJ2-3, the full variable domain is DTGVSQNPRHKITKRGQNVTFRCDPISEHNRLYWYRQTLGQGPEFLTYFQNEAQLEKSRLLSDRFSAERPKGSFSTLEIQRTEQGDSAMYLCASSPLAGVWYFGPGTRLTVL.

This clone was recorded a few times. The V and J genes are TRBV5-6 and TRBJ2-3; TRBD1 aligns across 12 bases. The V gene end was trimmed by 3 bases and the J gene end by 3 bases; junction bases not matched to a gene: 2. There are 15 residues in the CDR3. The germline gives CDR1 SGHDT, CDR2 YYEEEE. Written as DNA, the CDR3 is TGTGCCAGCAGCTGGGGACAGGGGGCAACAGATACGCAGTATTTT. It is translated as CASSWGQGATDTQYF.

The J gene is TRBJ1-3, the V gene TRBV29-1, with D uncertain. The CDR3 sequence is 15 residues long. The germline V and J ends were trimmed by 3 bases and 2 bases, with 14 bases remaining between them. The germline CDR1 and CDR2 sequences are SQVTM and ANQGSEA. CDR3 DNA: TGCAGCGTTGACGTAGGGAATCGGGCTGGAAACACCATATATTTT. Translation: CSVDVGNRAGNTIYF.

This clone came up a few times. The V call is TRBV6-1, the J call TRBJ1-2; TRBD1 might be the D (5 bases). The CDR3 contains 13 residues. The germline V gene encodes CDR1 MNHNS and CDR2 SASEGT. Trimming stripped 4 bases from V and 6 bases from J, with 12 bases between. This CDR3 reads CASSAGGTNGYTF. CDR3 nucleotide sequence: TGTGCCAGCAGTGCCGGGGGAACGAATGGCTACACCTTC.

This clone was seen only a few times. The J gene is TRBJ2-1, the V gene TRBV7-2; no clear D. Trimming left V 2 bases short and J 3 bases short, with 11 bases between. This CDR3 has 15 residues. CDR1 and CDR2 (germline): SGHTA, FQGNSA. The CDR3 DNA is TGTGCCAGCAGCTTAAGGCAGGTTAACTACAATGAGCAGTTCTTC. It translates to CASSLRQVNYNEQFF.

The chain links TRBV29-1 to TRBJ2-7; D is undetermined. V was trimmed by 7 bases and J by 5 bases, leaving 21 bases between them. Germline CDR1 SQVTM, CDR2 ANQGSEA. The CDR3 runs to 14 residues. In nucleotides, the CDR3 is TGCAGCGCCCGAGGCCGAGACCGCCTGGACGAGCAGTACTTC. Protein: CSARGRDRLDEQYF.

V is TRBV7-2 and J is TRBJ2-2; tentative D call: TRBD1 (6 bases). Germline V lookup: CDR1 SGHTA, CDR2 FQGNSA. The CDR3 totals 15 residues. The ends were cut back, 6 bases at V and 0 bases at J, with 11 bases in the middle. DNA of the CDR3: TGTGCCAGCAGGATACAGGGACCGAACACCGGGGAGCTGTTTTTT. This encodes CASRIQGPNTGELFF.